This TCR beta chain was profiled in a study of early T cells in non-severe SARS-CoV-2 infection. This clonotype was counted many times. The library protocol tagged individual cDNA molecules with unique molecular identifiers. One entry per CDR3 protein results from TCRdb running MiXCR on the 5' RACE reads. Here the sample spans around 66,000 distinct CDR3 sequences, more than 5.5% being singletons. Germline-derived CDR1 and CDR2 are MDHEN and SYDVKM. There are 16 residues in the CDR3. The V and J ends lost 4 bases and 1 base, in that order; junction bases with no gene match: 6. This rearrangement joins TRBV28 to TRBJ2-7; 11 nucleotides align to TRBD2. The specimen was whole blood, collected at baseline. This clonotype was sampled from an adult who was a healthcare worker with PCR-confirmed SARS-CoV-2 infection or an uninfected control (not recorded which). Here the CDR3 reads CASSYRLAGMSYEQYF. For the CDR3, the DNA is TGTGCCAGCAGTTATCGACTAGCGGGAATGTCCTACGAGCAGTACTTC.